Listed below are T cell receptor beta chains from one sample, sequenced in a study of blood T cell repertoires in COVID-19. The repertoire was sequenced with immunoSEQ multiplex PCR; TCRdb's copy has only in-frame clones and lacks some. This table holds about 90,000 clones, over 80% found once. Sequencing input: peripheral blood. The receptors come from a woman aged 80 or over with active or convalescent COVID-19. The CDR3 runs from the conserved cysteine through the conserved F or W. The D gene is left open where the match is weak. Rows give clone size only sometimes, using once, few, many, or a class for an expanded clone.

v_call,j_call,d_call,clone_size,cdr3_nt,cdr3_aa
TRBV5-1,TRBJ1-6,TRBD1,once,TGCGCCAGCAGCCCCACAGGGGCGGCGGATAATTCACCCCTCCACTTT,CASSPTGAADNSPLHF
TRBV2,TRBJ2-7,TRBD1,few,TGTGCCAGCAGTGAATTGGGACAGGGGGGCGGCGAGCAGTACTTC,CASSELGQGGGEQYF
TRBV24-1,TRBJ2-1,TRBD2,NA,TGTGCCACCAGTGATCCTCTAGCGGGAGGGCCGAGGGACTACAATGAGCAGTTCTTC,CATSDPLAGGPRDYNEQFF
TRBV28,TRBJ1-1,NA,NA,TGTGCCAGCAGGCGCGGGGCTTTGAACACTGAAGCTTTCTTT,CASRRGALNTEAFF
TRBV21-1,TRBJ1-5,NA,few,TGTGCCAGCAGCCTACCGGGACAGGGGAGAAGGCAGCCCCAGCATTTT,CASSLPGQGRRQPQHF
TRBV18,TRBJ1-2,TRBD1,NA,TGTGCCAGCTCACCGTCAACAGGGGTCTATGGCTACACCTTC,CASSPSTGVYGYTF
TRBV11-2,TRBJ1-1,NA,NA,TGTGCCAGCAGCCCTGATATCGGCACTGAAGCTTTCTTT,CASSPDIGTEAFF
TRBV4-3,TRBJ1-3,NA,NA,TGCGCCAGCAGCCAAGATCTTGTCCCGAGCTCTGGAAACACCATATATTTT,CASSQDLVPSSGNTIYF
TRBV6-2/TRBV6-3,TRBJ2-3,NA,NA,TGTGCCAGCAGTGGGGGGTTTAGCACAGATACGCAGTATTTT,CASSGGFSTDTQYF
TRBV27,TRBJ2-3,TRBD2,NA,TGTGCCAGCAGTCTCAGACTAGCGGGAGGGCGGGCAGATACGCAGTATTTT,CASSLRLAGGRADTQYF
TRBV2,TRBJ1-2,NA,NA,TGTGCCAGCAGATCGGCGGGGCAGTATGGCTACACCTTC,CASRSAGQYGYTF
TRBV7-9,TRBJ2-1,TRBD2,NA,TGTGCCAGCAGCTTAGCCCCTAGCGGGGTAAACAATGAGCAGTTCTTC,CASSLAPSGVNNEQFF
TRBV5-6,TRBJ1-4,TRBD1,NA,TGTGCCAGCAGCCAGTCCCGGGACAGGTTCGGAACTAATGAAAAACTGTTTTTT,CASSQSRDRFGTNEKLFF
TRBV5-1,TRBJ2-3,TRBD1,NA,TGCGCCAGCCGGTGGACAGGGAGCACAGATACGCAGTATTTT,CASRWTGSTDTQYF
TRBV10-3,TRBJ2-3,TRBD2,NA,TGTGCCATCAGGACAAGACTAGCGGAGGCCCCCACAGATACGCAGTATTTT,CAIRTRLAEAPTDTQYF
TRBV6-5,TRBJ2-3,NA,once,TGTGCCAGCAGTTACTCTCCTTCTAGCACAGATACGCAGTATTTT,CASSYSPSSTDTQYF
TRBV10-3,TRBJ1-1,NA,NA,TGTGCCATCAGTGAGGGGGGGGGAGGACAGAACACTGAAGCTTTCTTT,CAISEGGGGQNTEAFF
TRBV28,TRBJ2-2,NA,few,TGTGCCGGTCAGGGTTACTCCGGGGAGCTGTTTTTT,CAGQGYSGELFF